This record looks at one T cell receptor (beta chain) sequence and its context. This specimen comes from a study of blood T cell repertoires in COVID-19. Study-wide context: Sites across the United States, Italy and Spain contributed samples from acute and convalescent COVID-19. T cells, B-cell-depleted T cells, or PBMCs supplied cDNA or gDNA.

Per the original methods: Counts of nucleated cells, estimated from reference gene primer amplification, were obtained. Measured with immunoSEQ multiplex PCR; TCRdb has only the in-frame clones, and not every one. That table gives V, J and clone size, and the DNA gave D and trimming. In the table there are roughly 68,000 clones, around 87% of which are singletons. V lost 1 base and J 7 bases, leaving 11 bases between the germline ends. The CDR3 contains 13 residues. Looked up from germline, CDR1 is MGHRA and CDR2 is YSYEKL. This chain connects TRBV4-1 to TRBJ2-7; the D gene is possibly TRBD2 (5 bases). The TCR originated in a man aged 45 to 65 with active COVID-19. Sequenced: peripheral blood. The CDR3 DNA reads TGCGCCAGCAGCCAAGTGGAGGTAATGGAGCAGTACTTC. Protein product: CASSQVEVMEQYF.